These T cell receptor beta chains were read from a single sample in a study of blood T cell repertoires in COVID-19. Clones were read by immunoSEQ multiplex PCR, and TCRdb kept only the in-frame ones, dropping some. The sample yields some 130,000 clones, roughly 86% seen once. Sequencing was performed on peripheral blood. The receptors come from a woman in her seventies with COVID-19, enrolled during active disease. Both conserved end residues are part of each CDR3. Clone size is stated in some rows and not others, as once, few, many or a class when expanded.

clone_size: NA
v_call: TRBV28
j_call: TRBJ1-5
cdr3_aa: CASRTGAGSNQPQHF

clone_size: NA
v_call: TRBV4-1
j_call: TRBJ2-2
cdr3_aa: CASSPKQGGGTGELFF

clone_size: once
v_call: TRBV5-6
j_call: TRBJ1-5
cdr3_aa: CASSFAGTGGRPQHF

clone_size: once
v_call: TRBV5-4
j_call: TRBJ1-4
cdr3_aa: CASSSGQGANREKLFF

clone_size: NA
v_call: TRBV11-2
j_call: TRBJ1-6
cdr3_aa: CASSYGQAYNSPLHF

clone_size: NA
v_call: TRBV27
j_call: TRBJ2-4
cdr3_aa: CASSPGGGFAKNIQYF

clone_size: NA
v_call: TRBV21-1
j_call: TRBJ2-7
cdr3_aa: CASLRRCLSSYEQYF

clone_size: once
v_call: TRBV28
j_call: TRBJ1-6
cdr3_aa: CASSNGQARYNSPLHF

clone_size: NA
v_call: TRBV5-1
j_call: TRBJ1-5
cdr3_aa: CASSLGGARNQPQHF

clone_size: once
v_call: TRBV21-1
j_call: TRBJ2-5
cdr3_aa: CASSTRQGIETQYF

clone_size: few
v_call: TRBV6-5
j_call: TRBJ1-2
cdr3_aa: CASRSAQGAGYGYTF

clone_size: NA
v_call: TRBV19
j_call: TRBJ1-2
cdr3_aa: CASNTGDYGYTF

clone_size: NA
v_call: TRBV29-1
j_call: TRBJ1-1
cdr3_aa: CSVSWTGRAEAFF

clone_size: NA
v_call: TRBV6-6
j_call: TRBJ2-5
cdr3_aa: CASSPGQGDRTRETQYF

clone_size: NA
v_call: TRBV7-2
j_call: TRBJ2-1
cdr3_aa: CATSTGTVINEQFF

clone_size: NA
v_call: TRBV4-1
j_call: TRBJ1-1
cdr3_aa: CASSQDPVNTEAFF

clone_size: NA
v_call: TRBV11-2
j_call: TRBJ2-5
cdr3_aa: CASSRRLAGDQETQYF

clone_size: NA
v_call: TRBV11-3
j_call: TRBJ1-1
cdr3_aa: CASSPYYGGDTEAFF

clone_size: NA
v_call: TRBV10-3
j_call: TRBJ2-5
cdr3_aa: CAISEFGETQYF

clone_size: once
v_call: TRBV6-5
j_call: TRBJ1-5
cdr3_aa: CASGTGGSGHQPQHF

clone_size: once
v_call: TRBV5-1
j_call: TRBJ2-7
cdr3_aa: CASSLGQGSSEQYF

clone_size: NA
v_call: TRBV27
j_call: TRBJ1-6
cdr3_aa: CASSWGGSVSYNSPLHF

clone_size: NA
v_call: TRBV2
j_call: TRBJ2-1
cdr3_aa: CASKGGGASSEQFF

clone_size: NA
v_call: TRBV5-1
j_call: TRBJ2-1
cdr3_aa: CASSLSGSYNEQFF

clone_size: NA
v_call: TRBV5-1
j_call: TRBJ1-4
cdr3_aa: CASSLVGTEEKLFF

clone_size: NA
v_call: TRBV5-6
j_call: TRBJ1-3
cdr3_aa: CASSRWEVGNTIYF

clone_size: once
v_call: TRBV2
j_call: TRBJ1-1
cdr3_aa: CASVRQGPDEAFF

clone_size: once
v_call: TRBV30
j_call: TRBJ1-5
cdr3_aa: CASGTGDSQPQHF

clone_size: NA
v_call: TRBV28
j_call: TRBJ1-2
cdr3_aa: CASSININSYGYTF

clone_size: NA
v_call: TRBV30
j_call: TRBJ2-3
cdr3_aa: CAWSVIVGAGSQYF

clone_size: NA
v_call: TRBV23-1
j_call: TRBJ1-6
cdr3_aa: CASSQHPPQGEDSPLHF